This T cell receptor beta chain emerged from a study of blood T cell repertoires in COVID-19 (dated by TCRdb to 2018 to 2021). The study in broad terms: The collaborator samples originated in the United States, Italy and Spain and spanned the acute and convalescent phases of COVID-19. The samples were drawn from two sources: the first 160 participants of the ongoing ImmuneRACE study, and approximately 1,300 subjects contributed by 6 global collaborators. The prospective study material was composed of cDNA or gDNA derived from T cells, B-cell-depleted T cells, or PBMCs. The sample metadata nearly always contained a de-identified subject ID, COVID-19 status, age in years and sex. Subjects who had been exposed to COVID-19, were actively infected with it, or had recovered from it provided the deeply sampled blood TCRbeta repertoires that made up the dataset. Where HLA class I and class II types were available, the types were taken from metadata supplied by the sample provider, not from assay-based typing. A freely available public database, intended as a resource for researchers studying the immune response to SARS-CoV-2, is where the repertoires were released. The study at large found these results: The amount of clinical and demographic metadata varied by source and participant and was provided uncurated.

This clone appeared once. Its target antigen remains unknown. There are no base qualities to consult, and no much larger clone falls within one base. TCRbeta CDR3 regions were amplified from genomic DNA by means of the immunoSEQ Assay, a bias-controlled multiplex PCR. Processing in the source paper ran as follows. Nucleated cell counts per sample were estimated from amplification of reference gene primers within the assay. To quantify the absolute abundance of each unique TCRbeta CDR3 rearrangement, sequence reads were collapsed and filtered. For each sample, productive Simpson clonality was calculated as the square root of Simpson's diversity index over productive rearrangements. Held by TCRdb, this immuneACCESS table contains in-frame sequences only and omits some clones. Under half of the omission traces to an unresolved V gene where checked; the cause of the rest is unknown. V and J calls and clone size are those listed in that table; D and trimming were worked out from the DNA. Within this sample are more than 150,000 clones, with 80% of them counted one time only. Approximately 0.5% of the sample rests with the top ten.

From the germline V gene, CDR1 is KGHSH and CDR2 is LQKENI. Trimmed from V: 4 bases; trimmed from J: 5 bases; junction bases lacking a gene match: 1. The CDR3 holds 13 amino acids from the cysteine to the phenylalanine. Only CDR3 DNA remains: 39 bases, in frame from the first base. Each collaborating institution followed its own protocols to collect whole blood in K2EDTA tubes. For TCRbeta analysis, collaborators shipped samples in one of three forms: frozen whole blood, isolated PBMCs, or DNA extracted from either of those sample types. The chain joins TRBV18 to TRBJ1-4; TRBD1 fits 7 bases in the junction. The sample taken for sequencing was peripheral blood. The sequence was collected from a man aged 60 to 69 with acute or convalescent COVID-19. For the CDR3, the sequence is CASSRGQNEKLFF. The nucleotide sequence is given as TGTGCCAGCTCACGGGGACAGAATGAAAAACTGTTTTTT.